This T cell receptor beta chain was sequenced for a study of blood T cell repertoires in COVID-19. Clones were sequenced by immunoSEQ multiplex PCR, and TCRdb holds only the in-frame ones, with some missing. The sample shows a few hundred thousand clones, 70% to 90% of them seen only once. The CDR3 is 16 residues long. The V end lost 1 base, the J end lost 3 bases, and 15 bases lay between the germline ends. CDR1 is SEHNR and CDR2 is FQNEAQ in the germline V gene (reference sequence). This receptor was taken from a man aged 25 to 40 who had recovered from COVID-19. This chain connects TRBV7-9 to TRBJ1-1; D possibly corresponds to TRBD1 (5 bases). The source material was PBMCs or T cells enriched from blood (not recorded which). The CDR3 bases are TGTGCCAGCAGCTTAGTGGGGGGACCAACGGACACTGAAGCTTTCTTT. Translation gives CASSLVGGPTDTEAFF.